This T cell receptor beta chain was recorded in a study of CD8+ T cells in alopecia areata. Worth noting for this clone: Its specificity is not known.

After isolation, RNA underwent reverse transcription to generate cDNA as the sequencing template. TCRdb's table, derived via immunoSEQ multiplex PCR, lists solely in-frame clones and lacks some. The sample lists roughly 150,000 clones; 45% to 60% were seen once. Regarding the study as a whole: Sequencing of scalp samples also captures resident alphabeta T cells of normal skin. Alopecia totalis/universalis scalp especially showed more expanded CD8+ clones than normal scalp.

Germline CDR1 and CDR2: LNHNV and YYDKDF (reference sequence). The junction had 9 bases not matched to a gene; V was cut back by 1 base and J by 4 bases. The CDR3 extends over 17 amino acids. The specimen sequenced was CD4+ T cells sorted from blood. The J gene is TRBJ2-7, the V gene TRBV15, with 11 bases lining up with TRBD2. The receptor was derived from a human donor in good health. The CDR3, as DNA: TGTGCCACCAGCAGAGGGATAAATAGCGGGAGGGCGTACGAGCAGTACTTC. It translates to CATSRGINSGRAYEQYF.